This T cell receptor (beta chain) is drawn from a study of T cells in Graves' hyperthyroidism and ophthalmopathy (dated by TCRdb to the late 2010s). Regarding the research as a whole: Peripheral blood was sampled at the time of initial diagnosis, prior to any treatment. A discovery cohort of roughly 100 patients, roughly 45 with Graves' ophthalmopathy and under 60 with stable Graves' hyperthyroidism, was used to find distinguishing TCR V-J signatures. Prospective prediction of ophthalmopathy was tested in an independent validation cohort of fewer than 20 hyperthyroidism patients and 15 to 17 patients who later progressed to ophthalmopathy. The 100 or so discovery patients were randomly split 7:3 into training and test sets. In addition, the study compared T-cell repertoires in thyroid tissue and in blood from about 6 Graves' hyperthyroidism patients. After blood sampling, hyperthyroidism patients were treated with methimazole at a starting dose of 30 mg daily, and ophthalmopathy patients were treated with high-dose intravenous methylprednisolone. TCR Vbeta CDR3 sequencing of approximately 140 peripheral blood samples (roughly 43 ophthalmopathy, 70 to 85 hyperthyroidism and around 17 progressor patients) is reported in the paper.

What the research found in general, with its limitations: During validation, the model predicted progression to ophthalmopathy a median of approximately six months ahead of onset, with more than 55% sensitivity and more than 72% specificity. Sample size was not statistically predetermined, and investigators were not blinded to group allocation. Most expanded thyroid clonotypes (frequency above 0.001) were also detected in blood, suggesting blood repertoires may reflect thyroid immune responses. Ophthalmopathy was separated from stable hyperthyroidism by a 13 V-J signature model, with 87.88% sensitivity and about 84% specificity obtained in cross-validation and 80%/75% obtained in testing.

TCR beta CDR3 regions were amplified from RNA transcripts. A first-round RT-PCR of the TCR CDR3 used the HTBI primer set with the Qiagen OneStep RT-PCR kit. The libraries were constructed in a second round of multiplex PCR and then size-selected and purified. Libraries were sequenced paired-end with 100 bp reads on an Illumina HiSeq2000. The source study handled its data this way. SOAPnuke was used to process the raw data, removing reads that contained adapters or uncalled bases, had a mean Phred below 15, or lacked an exact match to the constant primer or identifier. High-quality paired reads were merged with COPE v1.2.5, and unique nucleotide sequences were defined as clonotypes. MiTCR v1.1 was used to align the clonotypes against IMGT TRBV, TRBD and TRBJ reference segments. Analysis was restricted to V-J combinations with a frequency above 0.0001, which covered roughly 99% of repertoires. The TCS score was defined as F50 (clonal expansion) divided by E x V (chaos), with BLOSUM62-based TCRdist calculated between CDR3 peptides within each V-J. Welch's t-statistics and random forest reduced approximately 520 V-J features to roughly 13, which were used in a naive Bayes classifier (R e1071). TCRdb reworked the public reads: Q25 trimming with fastp, MiXCR clone assembly, productive beta chains retained. Rows are combined by CDR3 protein, so each entry shows the most common genes and DNA. The V and J calls were determined by TCRdb, not by the authors. This sample gives 300,000 to 450,000 distinct CDR3 sequences in total; approximately 13% of them show up just once. About 20% of the sample is in the top ten clones.

This clonotype has a count of ten or more. The clone's antigen remains unknown. No clone much larger than this one lies a single base away; base qualities are absent. Hyperthyroidism patients were newly diagnosed, had a disease duration of under 2 months, and were aged 18 to 65 years. The study excluded patients with uncontrolled infections, other autoimmune diseases, pregnancy or lactation. Diagnoses relied on clinical symptoms, serum thyroxine and TRAb, thyroid ultrasound and orbital computed tomography. Blood from progressor patients was drawn when they were first diagnosed with hyperthyroidism, before any ophthalmopathy symptoms appeared. Ficoll-Paque density gradient centrifugation was used to isolate PBMCs from around 9.1 ml of fresh peripheral blood. Progressor patients were first diagnosed with Graves' hyperthyroidism and then developed ophthalmopathy during follow-up. Total RNA was extracted using Trizol reagent, and RNA quality was assessed on an Agilent 2100 Bioanalyzer.

The CDR3 covers 13 residues, taking in both the cysteine and the phenylalanine. Only CDR3 DNA remains: 39 bases, in frame from the first base. Taken from the germline V gene, the CDR1 and CDR2 loops are SGHAT and FQNNGV. The junction shows trimming of 7 bases on V and 6 bases on J, plus 13 bases between the germline ends. The TCR comes from a man younger than 40 with Graves' hyperthyroidism that later progressed to Graves' ophthalmopathy. The rearrangement combines TRBV11-2 with TRBJ1-3; there is no confident call for the D gene. Sequencing input: blood. The CDR3 protein is CASTFSFKNTIYF. Here is the DNA: TGTGCCAGCACCTTCAGTTTTAAAAACACCATATATTTT. With the portions outside the CDR3 filled from the reference TRBV11-2 and TRBJ1-3 genes, the complete variable region becomes EAGVAQSPRYKIIEKRQSVAFWCNPISGHATLYWYQQILGQGPKLLIQFQNNGVVDDSQLPKDRFSAERLKGVDSTLKIQPAKLEDSAVYLCASTFSFKNTIYFGEGSWLTVV.